This T cell receptor (beta chain) was retrieved from a study of spatial heterogeneity in lung cancer. Study-wide findings and caveats: Numbers of ubiquitous and regional expanded TCRs tracked ubiquitous and regional nonsynonymous mutation counts, respectively. The study found that expanded intratumoral alpha and beta TCR counts tracked tumor mutation counts.

Turning to this clonotype: What it binds is not known.

Time point of the sample: sample taken at primary tumor resection. Tumor, nontumor lung or frozen PBMC supplied whole RNA, sequenced without sorting. Every individual TCR cDNA molecule carried its own unique molecular identifier, which allowed correction of PCR and sequencing errors. A single record per CDR3 protein comes from TCRdb applying MiXCR to the 5' RACE reads. The profile shows more than 4,000 distinct CDR3 sequences, roughly a third of them singletons. Germline V gene data show CDR1 as DFQATT and CDR2 as SNEGSKA (reference sequence). V shed 0 bases and J shed 6 bases, with 12 bases lying between them. The CDR3 totals 14 residues.

The receptor's source is a male donor with early-stage non-small cell lung cancer. The chain links TRBV20-1 to TRBJ2-1; tentatively, D is TRBD1 or TRBD2 (7 bases each). This material consisted of lung tumor tissue, taken at surgery. CDR3: CSARDGRGGNEQFF. CDR3 in DNA: TGCAGTGCTAGAGATGGCAGGGGGGGCAATGAGCAGTTCTTC.